One TCR beta chain is described in this entry. The antigen remains unidentified. The CDR3 has 17 residues. Germline V lookup: CDR1 MNHNS, CDR2 SASEGT. With 4 bases clipped from V and 2 bases from J, the junction kept 10 bases outside the gene matches. This specimen belongs to a study of cytomegalovirus exposure and HLA in healthy donors. Study-wide points: Among the most significant clusters, several appeared linked to common viral pathogens in a later analysis. In presence/absence analyses, roughly uniform sequencing depth across donors was assumed. Serostatus for CMV was the only available immune exposure information.

In the PCR, 60 Vbeta and 13 Jbeta primers were used. TCRdb keeps only in-frame clones here, not all; method: immunoSEQ multiplex PCR. The table records some 160,000 clones, around three quarters of them present only once. Sequences were obtained from PBMCs. The TCR sequence derives from a man in his forties in good health and CMV-seronegative. The chain couples TRBV6-1 to TRBJ1-5; 8 bases are a match to TRBD1. CDR3 coding DNA: TGTGCCAGCAGTGCTACAGGGGGAAGGATTGGCAATCAGCCCCAGCATTTT. This encodes CASSATGGRIGNQPQHF.